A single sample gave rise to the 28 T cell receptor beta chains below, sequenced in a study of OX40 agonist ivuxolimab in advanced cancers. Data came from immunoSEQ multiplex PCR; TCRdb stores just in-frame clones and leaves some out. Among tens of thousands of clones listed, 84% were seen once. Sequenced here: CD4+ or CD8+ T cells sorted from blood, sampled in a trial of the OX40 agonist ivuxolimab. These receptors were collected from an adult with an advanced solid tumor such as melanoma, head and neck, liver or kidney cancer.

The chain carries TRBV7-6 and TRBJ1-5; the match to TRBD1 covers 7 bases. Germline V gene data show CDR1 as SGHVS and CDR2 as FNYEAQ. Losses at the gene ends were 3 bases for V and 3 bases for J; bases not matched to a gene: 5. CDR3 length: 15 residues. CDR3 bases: TGTGCCAGCAGCTTCCAGGGGGGGTTCAATCAGCCCCAGCATTTT. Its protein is CASSFQGGFNQPQHF.

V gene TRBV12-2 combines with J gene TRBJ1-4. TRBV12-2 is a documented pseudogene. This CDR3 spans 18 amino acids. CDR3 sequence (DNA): TGTGCAAGTCGCTTAGGTGGGAGGAGGGAATTTAGGAATGAAAAACTGTTTTTT. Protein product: CASRLGGRREFRNEKLFF.

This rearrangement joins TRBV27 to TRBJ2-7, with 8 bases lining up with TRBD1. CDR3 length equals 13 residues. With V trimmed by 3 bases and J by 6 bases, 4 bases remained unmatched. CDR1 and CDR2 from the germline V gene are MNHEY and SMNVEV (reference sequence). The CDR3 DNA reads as TGTGCCAGCAGTTTTAGACAGGGGACCGAGCAGTACTTC. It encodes CASSFRQGTEQYF.

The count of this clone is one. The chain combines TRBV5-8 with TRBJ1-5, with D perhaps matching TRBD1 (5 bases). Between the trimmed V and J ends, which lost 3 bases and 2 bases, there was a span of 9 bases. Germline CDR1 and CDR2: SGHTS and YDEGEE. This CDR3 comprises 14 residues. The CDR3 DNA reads TGTGCCAGCAGCTCCGGGGGGGGCAATCAGCCCCAGCATTTT. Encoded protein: CASSSGGGNQPQHF.

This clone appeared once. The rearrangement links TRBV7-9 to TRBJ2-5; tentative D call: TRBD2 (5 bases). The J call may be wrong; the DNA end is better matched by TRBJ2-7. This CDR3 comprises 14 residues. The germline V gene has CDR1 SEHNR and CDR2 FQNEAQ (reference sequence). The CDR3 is CASSLGNRAYEQYF. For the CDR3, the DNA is TGTGCCAGCAGTCTCGGGAACCGCGCCTACGAGCAGTACTTC.

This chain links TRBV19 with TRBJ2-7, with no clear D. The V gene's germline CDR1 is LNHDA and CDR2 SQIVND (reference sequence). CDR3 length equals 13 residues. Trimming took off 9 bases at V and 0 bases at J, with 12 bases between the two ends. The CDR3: CASGEVGSYEQYF. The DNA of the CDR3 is TGTGCCAGCGGCGAAGTAGGCTCCTACGAGCAGTACTTC.

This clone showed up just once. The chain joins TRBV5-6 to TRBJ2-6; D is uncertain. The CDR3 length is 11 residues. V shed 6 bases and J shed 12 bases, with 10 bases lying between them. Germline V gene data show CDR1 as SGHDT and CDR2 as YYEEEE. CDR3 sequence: CASTQVGVLTF. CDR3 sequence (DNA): TGTGCCAGCACCCAAGTGGGCGTCCTGACTTTC.

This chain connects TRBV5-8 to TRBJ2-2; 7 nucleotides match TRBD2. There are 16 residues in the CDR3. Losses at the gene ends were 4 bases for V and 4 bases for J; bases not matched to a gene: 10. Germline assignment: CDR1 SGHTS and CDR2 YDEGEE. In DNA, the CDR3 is TGTGCCAGCAGCCTCTGGGGGGGATATGGCACCGGGGAGCTGTTTTTT. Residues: CASSLWGGYGTGELFF.

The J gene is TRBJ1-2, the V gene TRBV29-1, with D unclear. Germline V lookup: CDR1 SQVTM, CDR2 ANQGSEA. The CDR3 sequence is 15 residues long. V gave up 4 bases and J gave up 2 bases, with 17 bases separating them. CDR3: CSVGTPPRANYGYTF. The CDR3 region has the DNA TGCAGCGTTGGCACCCCCCCGCGGGCCAACTATGGCTACACCTTC.

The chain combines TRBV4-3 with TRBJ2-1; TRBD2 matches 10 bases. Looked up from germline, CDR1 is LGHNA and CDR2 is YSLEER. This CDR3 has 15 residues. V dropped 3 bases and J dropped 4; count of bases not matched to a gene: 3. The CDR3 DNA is TGCGCCAGCAGCCAGAGCGGGGGGGGTTACAATGAGCAGTTCTTC. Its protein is CASSQSGGGYNEQFF.

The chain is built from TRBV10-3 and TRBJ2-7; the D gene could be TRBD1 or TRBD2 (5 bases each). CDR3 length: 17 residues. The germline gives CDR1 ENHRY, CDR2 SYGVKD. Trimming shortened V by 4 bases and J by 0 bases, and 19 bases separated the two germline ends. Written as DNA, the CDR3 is TGTGCCATCAGTGCCCGGGACCATCAAAGGAGCTCCTACGAGCAGTACTTC. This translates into CAISARDHQRSSYEQYF.

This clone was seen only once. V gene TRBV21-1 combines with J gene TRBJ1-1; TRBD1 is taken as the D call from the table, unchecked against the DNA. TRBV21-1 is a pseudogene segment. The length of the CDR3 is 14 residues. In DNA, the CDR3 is TGTGCCAGCAGCAAAGACAGGGGGCGTACTGAAGCTTTCTTT. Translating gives CASSKDRGRTEAFF.

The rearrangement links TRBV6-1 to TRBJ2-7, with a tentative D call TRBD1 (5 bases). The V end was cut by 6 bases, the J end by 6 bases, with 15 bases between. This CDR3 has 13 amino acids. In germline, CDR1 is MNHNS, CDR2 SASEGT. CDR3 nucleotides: TGTGCCAGCAGCCTGACAGAATATTTCGAGCAGTACTTC. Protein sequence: CASSLTEYFEQYF.

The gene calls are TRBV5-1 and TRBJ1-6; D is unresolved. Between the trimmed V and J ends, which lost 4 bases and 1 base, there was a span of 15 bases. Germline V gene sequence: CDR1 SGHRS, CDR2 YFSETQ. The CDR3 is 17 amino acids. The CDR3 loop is CASSPDPAQSYNSPLHF. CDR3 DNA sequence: TGCGCCAGCAGCCCAGATCCTGCGCAATCCTATAATTCACCCCTCCACTTT.

The chain's CDR3 is CASSSTRSNYGYTF. CDR3 coding DNA: TGTGCCAGCAGTTCCACCCGGTCCAACTATGGCTACACCTTC. V usage is TRBV28 and J usage is TRBJ1-2; D ambiguous. This CDR3 spans 14 amino acids. V was shortened by 4 bases and J by 2 bases, with 11 bases between the two germline ends. Germline V gives CDR1 MDHEN, CDR2 SYDVKM.

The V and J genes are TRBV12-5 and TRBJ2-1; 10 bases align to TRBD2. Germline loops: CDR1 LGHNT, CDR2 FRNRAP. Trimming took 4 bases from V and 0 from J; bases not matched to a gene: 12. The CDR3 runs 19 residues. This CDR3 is CASGSPLSGRGISYNEQFF. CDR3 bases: TGTGCTAGTGGTTCACCCCTCAGCGGGAGGGGAATCTCCTACAATGAGCAGTTCTTC.

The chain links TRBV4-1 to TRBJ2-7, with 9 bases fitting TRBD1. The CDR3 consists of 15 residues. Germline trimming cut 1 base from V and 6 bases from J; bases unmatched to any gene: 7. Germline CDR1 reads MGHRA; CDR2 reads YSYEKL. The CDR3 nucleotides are TGCGCCAGCAGCCAAGGGGGACAGGGTAGCGGCGAGCAGTACTTC. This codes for CASSQGGQGSGEQYF.

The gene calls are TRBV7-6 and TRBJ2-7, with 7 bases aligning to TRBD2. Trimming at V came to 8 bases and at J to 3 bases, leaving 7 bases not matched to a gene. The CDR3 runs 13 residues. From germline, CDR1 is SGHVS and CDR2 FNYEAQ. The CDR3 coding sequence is TGTGCCAGCGGGCCCGGGGGGATCTACGAGCAGTACTTC. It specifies CASGPGGIYEQYF.

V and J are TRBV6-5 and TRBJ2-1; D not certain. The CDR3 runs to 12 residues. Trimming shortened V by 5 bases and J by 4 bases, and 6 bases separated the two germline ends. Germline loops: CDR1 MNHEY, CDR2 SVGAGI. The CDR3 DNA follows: TGTGCCAGCAGTCCAGCGTACAATGAGCAGTTCTTC. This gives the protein CASSPAYNEQFF.

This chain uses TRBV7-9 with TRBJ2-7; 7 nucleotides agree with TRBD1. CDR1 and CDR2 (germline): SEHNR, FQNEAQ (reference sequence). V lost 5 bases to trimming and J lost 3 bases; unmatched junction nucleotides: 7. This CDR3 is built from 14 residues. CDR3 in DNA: TGTGCCAGCAGCGGAGACAGGGTTATCTACGAGCAGTACTTC. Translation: CASSGDRVIYEQYF.

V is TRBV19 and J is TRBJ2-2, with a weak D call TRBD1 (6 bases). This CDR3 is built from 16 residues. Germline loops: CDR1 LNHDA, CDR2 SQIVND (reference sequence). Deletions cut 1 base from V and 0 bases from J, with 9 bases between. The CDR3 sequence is CASSIGSGANTGELFF. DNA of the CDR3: TGTGCCAGTAGTATAGGGTCAGGGGCGAACACCGGGGAGCTGTTTTTT.

This CDR3 is CASSPLGTENEQFF. In DNA form, the CDR3 reads TGTGCCAGCAGCCCCCTTGGGACAGAAAATGAGCAGTTCTTC. This chain uses TRBV6-6 with TRBJ2-1, with 7 bases fitting TRBD1. In germline, CDR1 is MNHNY, CDR2 SVGAGI (reference sequence). The CDR3 is 14 amino acids. V lost 6 bases and J lost 7; bases outside the gene matches: 9.

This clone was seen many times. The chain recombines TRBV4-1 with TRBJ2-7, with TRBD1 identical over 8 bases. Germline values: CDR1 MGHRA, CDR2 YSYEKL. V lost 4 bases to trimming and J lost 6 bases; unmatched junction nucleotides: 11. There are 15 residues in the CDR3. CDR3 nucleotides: TGCGCCAGCAGCCTCGGACAGGGCGTTCTCGCCGAGCAGTACTTC. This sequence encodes CASSLGQGVLAEQYF.

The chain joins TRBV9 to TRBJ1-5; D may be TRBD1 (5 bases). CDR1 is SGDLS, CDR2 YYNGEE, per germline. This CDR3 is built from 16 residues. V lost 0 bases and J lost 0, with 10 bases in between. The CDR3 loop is CASSVEGKNSNQPQHF. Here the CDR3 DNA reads TGTGCCAGCAGCGTAGAGGGGAAAAATAGCAATCAGCCCCAGCATTTT. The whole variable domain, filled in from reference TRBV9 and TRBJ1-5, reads DSGVTQTPKHLITATGQRVTLRCSPRSGDLSVYWYQQSLDQGLQFLIQYYNGEERAKGNILERFSAQQFPDLHSELNLSSLELGDSALYFCASSVEGKNSNQPQHFGDGTRLSIL.

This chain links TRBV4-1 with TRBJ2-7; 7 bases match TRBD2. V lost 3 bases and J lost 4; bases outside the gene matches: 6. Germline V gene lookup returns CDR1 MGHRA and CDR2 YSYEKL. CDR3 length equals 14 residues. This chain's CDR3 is CASSHISGAYEQYF. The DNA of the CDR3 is TGCGCCAGCAGCCATATCAGCGGGGCTTACGAGCAGTACTTC.

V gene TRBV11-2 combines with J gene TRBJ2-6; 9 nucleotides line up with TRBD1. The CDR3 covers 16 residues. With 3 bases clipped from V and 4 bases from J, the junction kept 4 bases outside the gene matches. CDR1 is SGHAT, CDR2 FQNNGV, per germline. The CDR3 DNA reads TGTGCCAGCAGCTTCGGGACAGGGCTCGGGGCCAACGTCCTGACTTTC. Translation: CASSFGTGLGANVLTF.

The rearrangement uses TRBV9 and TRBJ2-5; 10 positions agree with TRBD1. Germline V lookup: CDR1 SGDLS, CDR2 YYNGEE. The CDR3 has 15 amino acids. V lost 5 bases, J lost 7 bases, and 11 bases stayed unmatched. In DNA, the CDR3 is TGTGCCAGCAGACCGGGACAGGGGCTCCGTGGGACCCAGTACTTC. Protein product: CASRPGQGLRGTQYF.

In DNA, the CDR3 is TGTGCCAGCAGTATCCGACAGGGAGGTAATTCACCCCTCCACTTT. This sequence encodes CASSIRQGGNSPLHF. This chain connects TRBV28 to TRBJ1-6, with 7 bases aligning to TRBD1. The J segment lost 6 bases and the V segment lost 5 bases, leaving 7 bases of the junction unmatched. This CDR3 has 15 residues. Germline V lookup: CDR1 MDHEN, CDR2 SYDVKM.